This section outlines one T cell receptor beta chain sequence together with its context. The CDR3 has 14 residues. The V end was cut by 8 bases, the J end by 2 bases, with 18 bases between. The germline gives CDR1 DFQATT, CDR2 SNEGSKA (reference sequence). Using its own MiXCR run on the RT-PCR reads, TCRdb lists one record per CDR3 protein. The sample holds 800,000 to 1,000,000 distinct CDR3 sequences, roughly 18% seen once. This entry is derived from a study of patients and donors after allogeneic stem cell transplantation. This clonotype was obtained from a human donor who was either an allogeneic HSCT recipient or a stem cell or donor lymphocyte infusion donor (not recorded which). It is not recorded whose cells these are; they may come from a transplant donor. The V gene is TRBV20-1, the J gene TRBJ2-5; D possibly uses TRBD1 or TRBD2 (6 bases each). Sequenced sample: blood, either unsorted or a sorted T cell fraction (not recorded which). The CDR3 reads CSPHQGRGQETQYF. Here the CDR3 DNA reads TGCAGTCCCCATCAGGGGCGGGGTCAAGAGACCCAGTACTTC.